The present TCR beta chain was sequenced within a study of cytomegalovirus exposure and HLA in healthy donors (dated by TCRdb to about 2017). About the full investigation: In an earlier analysis of around 540 of the donors, 276 Gb of sequence data and 117 million unique TCR beta sequences from about 190 million T cells were reported. Approximately 310 gigabases of sequencing data and tens of millions of unique TCR sequences were included in an early release covering under 650 HLA-typed donors. Among the roughly 400 genotyped donors, approximately 81% belonged to the genetic ancestry cluster associated with self-reported Caucasian donors. The study was designed to test whether signatures of past pathogen exposure could be identified by cataloging public T cell receptors. The study used immunosequencing to profile the T cell repertoires of 666 subjects and linked those repertoires to cytomegalovirus serostatus. A separate validation cohort of about 110 different subjects was used in addition to the approximately 700-subject first cohort. The study combined high-throughput TCR immunosequencing, statistical association of individual TCRs with disease status, and machine learning to predict cytomegalovirus infection status. A later analysis re-examined previously published TCR beta repertoires from roughly 720 donors and added high-resolution HLA genotyping to investigate patterns of TCR occurrence. Rather than using new phenotypic data, the later analysis identified candidate immune exposures from TCR beta sequences and from how often those sequences occurred across donors. An earlier analysis of around 640 of the donors used high-throughput TCR beta sequencing to judge whether each TCR beta V gene segment behaved as functional or pseudogenic. Donor age, sex, ethnicity and CMV serostatus were compiled alongside the repertoire data. Genome-wide SNP genotypes for about 60% of the 666 donors were used in a later genetic analysis, which treated that subset as a discovery cohort. Every discovery cohort repertoire had been produced on one sequencing platform. Class I and class II HLA loci were covered by the typing at four-digit resolution. The number of typed donors differed by locus: roughly 629-630 for A, B, C, DRB1 and DQB1; 500 to 550 for DQA1; 606 for DPA1; and around 470 for DPB1. About 5 DR-DQ haplotypes were handled as single units for association and clustering, since linkage in the cohort was strong. Across approximately 420 genotyped donors of the cohort, an average of about 240,000 unique TCR beta nucleotide sequences per donor were sequenced, and roughly 20% of those sequences were non-productive. Study-wide conclusions, independent of this receptor: According to a later analysis, TCR association rates differed among HLA loci, with DRB1 alleles showing the most associated TCRs and HLA-C alleles showing the fewest. An association between a missense DCLRE1C variant and V-gene and J-gene trimming of TCR beta chains was found in a later genetic analysis and replicated in an independent cohort. Roughly uniform sequencing depth across donors was assumed in presence/absence analyses, although this assumption may not hold. In a later analysis, HLA-associated TCR beta chains were found to be more clonally expanded and to have lower generation probabilities than equally common non-associated chains. The study gave a list of more than 150 TCR beta chains associated with cytomegalovirus. According to a later genetic analysis, donors in an Asian-associated ancestry cluster had fewer N-insertions in productive TCRs than the approximately 650-donor mean. Broadly in line with IMGT annotations, most TCR beta V segments showed up in productive rearrangements about 87% or about 30% of the time in an earlier analysis of approximately 600 of the donors. A few of the identified cytomegalovirus-associated TCR beta chains were confirmed in vitro to be specific for cytomegalovirus antigens. In both the original and validation cohorts, the classifier was reported to diagnose cytomegalovirus status with high specificity and sensitivity. A later analysis found that most CMV-associated TCR beta chains appeared HLA-restricted, with HLA associations seemingly driven largely by CMV exposure. The 87-base-pair reads could not distinguish some IMGT-functional V segments, including TRBV6-2 and TRBV6-3, so those segments were excluded. Over 15 rarely observed V segments, including chromosome 9 orphons, were excluded from the earlier analysis of approximately 600 of the donors because counts were too low. Specific HLA alleles were associated with more than 15,000 TCR beta sequences at a false discovery rate of 0.05 in a later analysis. Because HLA typing was missing for some donors at each locus, association tests included only the typed subset. Most TCR sequences were seen in very few donors, while some public TCRs were found in many individuals. Only TCR beta chains were sequenced in this cohort, and the absence of alpha or paired-chain data limited detectable features. The authors suggested that the approach could potentially be extended to other disease states and immunological phenotypes. Assigning TCR associations to individual alleles was difficult when HLA alleles, especially DR and DQ, strongly co-occurred. According to a later analysis, parvovirus B19, influenza, CMV and Epstein-Barr virus appeared linked to several top co-occurrence clusters. A cluster of highly shared sequence variants was judged likely to be a technical artifact of the sequencing pipeline. Correlated functional status among segregating V segments might reflect linkage disequilibrium, but an unknown experimental factor could not be ruled out. A further reported finding was that TCR beta sequences accurately predicted the HLA-A and HLA-B alleles for most subjects in the first cohort. Immune exposure information for the cohort was limited to CMV serostatus.

The cohort consisted of 650 to 850 healthy bone marrow donors. At the time of sampling, every cohort member was nominally healthy, though immune exposures that went unrecorded were likely present. The donor was CMV seronegative and was included in the group of 352 seronegative cohort members. A peripheral blood sample was provided by each donor, and peripheral blood mononuclear cells were used for TCR beta sequencing. The Qiagen DNeasy Blood Extraction Kit was used to extract genomic DNA from the blood cell samples. Library preparation used the immunoSEQ multiplex PCR assay. For the multiplex PCR, a mixture combining 60 forward primers for TCR Vbeta segments and 13 reverse primers for TCR Jbeta segments was used. A multiplex PCR assay on genomic DNA amplified the CDR3 region of rearranged TCR beta genes. The Illumina HiSeq System was used to sequence the amplified TCR beta libraries as 87-base-pair reads. On the study's bioinformatics: A later analysis tallied roughly 78 million unique TCR beta chains across the 666 repertoires, and around 12 million of those chains were shared by two or more donors. Raw reads were error-corrected and collapsed into unique sequences by a nearest-neighbor algorithm in which closely related sequences were merged to remove PCR and sequencing errors. To assign V, D and J gene segments, CDR3 sequences were aligned to IMGT reference sequences. For a sequence to be retained, a match of at least six nucleotides was required to both a V gene segment and a J gene segment. A rearrangement counted as productive if the CDR3 had no stop codons and remained in frame with V and J, and every other rearrangement counted as non-productive. Following IMGT convention, CDR3 was defined as the stretch from the second conserved V-encoded cysteine to the conserved J-encoded phenylalanine. The earlier analysis of about 590 of the donors excluded sequences that lacked an unambiguous match to a single V gene segment. An earlier analysis of 587 of the donors called V segments functional above 56.7% productive rearrangements and segregating when the between-donor standard deviation exceeded 5%. A statistical classification framework was developed to diagnose cytomegalovirus status using the catalog of TCR beta chain sequences. V and J gene assignment, in a later analysis, came from comparing TCR nucleotide sequences with IMGT/GENE-DB human TR gene sequences. The TCRdist pipeline was used in a later analysis to assign CDR3 sequences and most-parsimonious VDJ recombination scenarios. In a later analysis, each TCR beta chain was defined by its CDR3 amino acid sequence together with its V-gene family, and reads without a unique V-gene family were excluded. As a way to deal with suspected cross-contamination and a sequencing artifact, a later analysis dropped approximately 570 nucleotide sequences that were highly shared and had low generation probability. For each public chain, a later analysis derived a clonal expansion index from normalized ranks of inferred template counts within each repertoire. In a later analysis, generation probabilities were computed using a VDJ recombination model fitted to out-of-frame rearrangements, and the results were checked against IGoR. In a later analysis, hypergeometric tests were used to score TCR-TCR, TCR-HLA and TCR-CMV co-occurrence, with a repertoire-size bias correction applied to TCR pairs. To estimate false discovery rates, a later analysis permuted the HLA or CMV assignments 20 times. In a later analysis, co-occurring TCRs were grouped using DBSCAN, with TCRdist sequence similarity added in when clustering inside HLA-allele-positive subsets. Co-occurrence clustering excluded repertoires with fewer than 30,000 or more than 120,000 public chains, plus five with anomalous nucleotide sharing. The clones in this table, taken by TCRdb from immuneACCESS, are in-frame only. Not every clone is retained; where verified, under half of the shortfall comes from an unresolved V gene, and the cause of the rest is unknown. Clone size and V and J calls were adopted from that table, with D and trimming inferred from the DNA. The sample data list 170,000 or so clones, and 80% of these were observed just once. Under 0.8% of the sample is taken by the ten largest.

Reading the germline V gene gives CDR1 SGHRS and CDR2 YFSETQ. There are 15 amino acids in the CDR3, from cysteine to phenylalanine inclusive. Just CDR3 DNA is preserved here, 45 bases in frame from base 1. A distance of 16 bases separates the germline ends of V and J, which lose 3 bases and 4 bases respectively. With respect to this clone: The antigen it recognizes is unknown. The record has no base qualities; no much larger clone is one base away.

The receptor chain draws on TRBV5-1 and TRBJ1-2, and TRBD1 may be the D gene, going by 5 matching bases. This TCR was recovered from a boy younger than 18 in good health and CMV-seronegative. Sequencing input: PBMCs. The CDR3 reads CASSWGWRAPYGYTF. Here is the DNA: TGCGCCAGCAGCTGGGGGTGGAGGGCCCCCTATGGCTACACCTTC. Outside the CDR3, residues come from the reference TRBV5-1 and TRBJ1-2 proteins, so the full variable domain is: KAGVTQTPRYLIKTRGQQVTLSCSPISGHRSVSWYQQTPGQGLQFLFEYFSETQRNKGNFPGRFSGRQFSNSRSEMNVSTLELGDSALYLCASSWGWRAPYGYTFGSGTRLTVV.